This T cell receptor (beta chain) came from a study of control samples from healthy donors and cancer patients. Measured with immunoSEQ multiplex PCR; TCRdb has only the in-frame clones, and not every one. Among 130,000 or so clones listed, over 80% were seen once. Germline V gene lookup returns CDR1 GTSNPN and CDR2 SVGIG (reference sequence). The length of the CDR3 is 13 residues. V dropped 8 bases and J dropped 7; count of bases not matched to a gene: 9. This clone was picked up one time. This TCR came from a woman in her 50s in good health. Sequences were obtained from blood. The chain employs TRBV30 and TRBJ2-1; the match to TRBD1 covers 9 bases. CDR3 nucleotides: TGTGCCGGTGGGACAGGGCGTGGGAATGAGCAGTTCTTC. Its protein is CAGGTGRGNEQFF.